Following are 7 T cell receptor beta chains from one sample sequenced in a study of cytomegalovirus exposure and HLA in healthy donors. PCR used 60 Vbeta primers and 13 Jbeta primers. Here immunoSEQ multiplex PCR was the method, and the copy in TCRdb shows in-frame clones only, minus some. The sample lists 140,000 or so clones; roughly 80% were seen once. The sequencing input was PBMCs. These receptors were taken from a female donor in good health and CMV-seronegative.

CDR3 sequence reads: CSVELAGGTGELFF. DNA for the CDR3: TGCAGCGTTGAGCTAGCGGGAGGTACCGGGGAGCTGTTTTTT. The rearrangement uses TRBV29-1 and TRBJ2-2, with TRBD2 matching 11 bases. The CDR3 contains 14 residues. CDR1 and CDR2 from the germline V gene are SQVTM and ANQGSEA. V trimming: 3 bases; J trimming: 5 bases; junction bases outside the gene matches: 2.

This rearrangement joins TRBV27 to TRBJ2-1, with TRBD2 as a possible D gene (6 bases). Trimming pared 2 bases from V and 0 bases from J, leaving 11 bases between. The CDR3 has 16 amino acids. Looked up from germline, CDR1 is MNHEY and CDR2 is SMNVEV (reference sequence). CDR3: CASSLAGPSSYNEQFF. CDR3 nucleotide sequence: TGTGCCAGCAGTTTAGCGGGACCAAGCTCCTACAATGAGCAGTTCTTC.

In regard to this clone: The DNA is omitted, as the CDR3 cannot be located on it reliably, and the CDR3 follows TCRdb's listing. The V and J genes are TRBV27 and TRBJ1-2. CDR1 is MNHEY and CDR2 is SMNVEV in the germline V gene (reference sequence). The CDR3 contains 14 residues when both ends are counted. The CDR3 reads CASSTSRVGYGYTF.

V gene TRBV2 combines with J gene TRBJ2-5; possible D gene TRBD2, 6 bases. In germline, CDR1 is SNHLY, CDR2 FYNNEI. Trimming stripped 6 bases from V and 0 bases from J, with 20 bases between. The CDR3 length is 17 residues. CDR3 in amino acids: CASRDYRIVTYQETQYF. The CDR3 nucleotides read TGTGCCAGCAGGGACTACCGTATCGTTACGTACCAAGAGACCCAGTACTTC. Filled out from reference TRBV2 and TRBJ2-5, the complete variable domain reads EPEVTQTPSHQVTQMGQEVILRCVPISNHLYFYWYRQILGQKVEFLVSFYNNEISEKSEIFDDQFSVERPDGSNFTLKIRSTKLEDSAMYFCASRDYRIVTYQETQYFGPGTRLLVL.

This clone was seen just once. The rearrangement uses TRBV25-1 and TRBJ2-7, with D possibly TRBD2 on 6 matching bases. The germline gives CDR1 MGHDK, CDR2 SYGVNS. The CDR3 length is 17 residues. V gave up 4 bases and J gave up 3 bases, with 22 bases separating them. CDR3 residues: CASSGLNREGGGYEQYF. The CDR3 DNA sequence: TGTGCCAGCAGTGGACTGAATCGAGAGGGAGGAGGCTACGAGCAGTACTTC.

The chain has TRBV29-1 and TRBJ2-1, with TRBD2 matching 8 bases. Germline V gene data show CDR1 as SQVTM and CDR2 as ANQGSEA. V shed 7 bases and J 4 bases; nucleotides not matched to a gene: 12. The CDR3 loop spans 15 amino acids. The CDR3 is CSDRLAGRIYNEQFF. Here the CDR3 DNA reads TGCAGCGACCGCTTAGCGGGGAGGATATACAATGAGCAGTTCTTC.

V and J are TRBV27 and TRBJ1-1; the D is unclear. V was trimmed by 0 bases and J by 0 bases, leaving 11 bases between them. Germline assignment: CDR1 MNHEY and CDR2 SMNVEV (reference sequence). The CDR3 runs to 16 residues. The CDR3 sequence: CASSLSPTPMNTEAFF. The DNA of the CDR3 is TGTGCCAGCAGTTTATCCCCGACACCCATGAACACTGAAGCTTTCTTT.